This T cell receptor (beta chain) appears in the sequencing data of a study of T-cell reconstitution after alpha-beta-depleted transplantation in children. Study results and limitations: From newly produced T cells came most of the T-cell counts and diversity one year after transplant.

The table lists this clonotype with many counts. Its antigen is not known. The J segment lost 4 bases and the V segment lost 0 bases, leaving 6 bases of the junction unmatched. The CDR3 consists of 17 residues. Unique molecular identifiers were built into the TCRbeta library. One entry per CDR3 protein, called by TCRdb with MiXCR from the PCR reads. The sample has more than 500,000 distinct CDR3 sequences, approximately 10% seen once. The sample was PBMCs, mostly from graft donor cells, taken 180 days after TCRalphabeta/CD19-depleted stem cell transplant. This receptor was identified in a female patient between 2 and 15 years old who had a stem cell transplant for aplastic anemia, so the T cells may come from the graft donor. The chain carries TRBV12-3 or TRBV12-4 and TRBJ2-2; TRBD2 matches 9 bases. This CDR3 reads CASSLALLAGPTGELFF. The CDR3, as DNA: TGTGCCAGCAGTTTAGCGCTACTAGCGGGCCCCACCGGGGAGCTGTTTTTT.